The TCR beta chain under discussion was sequenced for a study of identical twins. Healthy Caucasians, and only they, were the donors. A few counts support this clonotype. Trimming cost V 10 bases and J 5 bases, with 18 bases left between them. CDR3 size: 13 residues. Germline lookup yields CDR1 SNHLY and CDR2 FYNNEI. After template switching added a universal primer site, the resulting cDNA carried unique molecular identifiers. Each CDR3 protein is one row after TCRdb ran MiXCR on the 5' RACE reads. The repertoire holds some 100,000 distinct CDR3 sequences, with less than 6.5% as singletons. Sequencing was done on a sample of memory T cells sorted from blood. This chain links TRBV2 with TRBJ2-7; D perhaps matches TRBD2 (6 bases). The TCR was taken from a woman in her forties or fifties in good health. CDR3 sequence reads: CANRFSAGNEQYF. CDR3 sequence (DNA): TGTGCCAACCGGTTCTCAGCGGGTAACGAGCAGTACTTC.